This T cell receptor beta chain was found in a study of T-cell reconstitution after alpha-beta-depleted transplantation in children. Unique molecular identifiers tagged the TCRbeta library. TCRdb itself ran the PCR reads through MiXCR, one entry per CDR3 protein. The repertoire has about 370,000 distinct CDR3 sequences, roughly 20% of them found once; the top ten carry approximately 3.9%. The germline gives CDR1 KGHDR, CDR2 SFDVKD. The CDR3 contains 13 residues. V shed 6 bases and J shed 4 bases, with 11 bases lying between them. This TCR was sampled from a human donor who donated a stem cell graft to a child with acute myeloid leukemia. The material sequenced was PBMCs from the stem cell graft donor, taken from the stem cell graft. This chain connects TRBV24-1 to TRBJ2-5; D may correspond to TRBD1 or TRBD2 (6 bases each). The CDR3 DNA sequence: TGTGCCACCAGTACGGGGGCGCGAGAGACCCAGTACTTC. Protein sequence: CATSTGARETQYF.